These 12 T cell receptor beta chains came from one sample sequenced in a study of quantifying T cell responses using KT2 cells. As for the study in general: RNA was reverse transcribed with TCR alpha and beta constant-region primers.

A single-stranded UMI oligo with SP2 sequence was ligated to cDNA 3' ends. First-round PCR used 4 to 5 cycles and beta primers RC1.1 and RC1.2 covering TRBC1 and TRBC2. TCRdb passed the UMI-ligation and nested PCR reads through MiXCR, listing each CDR3 protein once. This table holds about 32,000 distinct CDR3 sequences, about 7.1% found once. The sequencing sample was made of PBMCs spiked with cells of the T cell clone KT2. These receptors all stem from a human donor.

This clonotype was detected ten times or more. The chain employs TRBV7-9 and TRBJ2-1, with 9 bases that match TRBD2. The CDR3 covers 16 residues. V lost 7 bases, J lost 6 bases, and 13 bases stayed unmatched. Germline V gene data show CDR1 as SEHNR and CDR2 as FQNEAQ (reference sequence). In nucleotides, the CDR3 is TGTGCCAGCATCCCTGTAGGGCTAGCGGGGTTCAATGAGCAGTTCTTC. This translates into CASIPVGLAGFNEQFF. Supplemented by reference TRBV7-9 and TRBJ2-1, the full variable domain reads DTGVSQNPRHKITKRGQNVTFRCDPISEHNRLYWYRQTLGQGPEFLTYFQNEAQLEKSRLLSDRFSAERPKGSFSTLEIQRTEQGDSAMYLCASIPVGLAGFNEQFFGPGTRLTVL.

V is TRBV27 and J is TRBJ1-1, with D tentatively TRBD1 (5 bases). The CDR3 runs 15 residues. Trimming left V 5 bases short and J 2 bases short, with 15 bases between. CDR1 is MNHEY and CDR2 is SMNVEV in the germline V gene (reference sequence). The CDR3 here is CASSPARGLNTEAFF. The DNA for the CDR3 is TGTGCCAGCAGTCCAGCCCGGGGCCTAAACACTGAAGCTTTCTTT.

Remarks on this clonotype: A much larger clone lies a single base off, so this may be a read error. The chain recombines TRBV29-1 with TRBJ1-2; TRBD1 matches 7 bases. Germline V gene data show CDR1 as SQVTM and CDR2 as ANQGSEA. The J segment lost 5 bases and the V segment lost 6 bases, leaving 9 bases of the junction unmatched. This CDR3 contains 13 residues. The CDR3 is CSVYIGGKYGYTF. Written as DNA, the CDR3 is TGCAGCGTGTACATAGGGGGCAAGTATGGCTACACCTTC.

This clonotype was seen a few times. The CDR3 DNA reads as TGCGCCAGCAGCTTGGCGTTGGCGGACGAGCAGTACTTC. Residues: CASSLALADEQYF. The chain employs TRBV5-1 and TRBJ2-7, with D uncertain. V lost 0 bases, J lost 5 bases, and 9 bases lay in between. The CDR3 totals 13 residues. From germline, CDR1 is SGHRS and CDR2 YFSETQ.

This chain uses TRBV7-6 with TRBJ1-5; 7 positions match TRBD1. The junction had 4 bases not matched to a gene; V was cut back by 1 base and J by 1 base. CDR1 is SGHVS and CDR2 is FNYEAQ in the germline V gene. The length of the CDR3 is 16 residues. CDR3 amino acids: CASSLGQGESNQPQHF. CDR3 coding DNA: TGTGCCAGCAGCTTAGGACAGGGTGAAAGCAATCAGCCCCAGCATTTT.

The chain is built from TRBV6-1 and TRBJ2-3; no firm D call. CDR3 length equals 14 residues. CDR1 and CDR2 (germline): MNHNS, SASEGT. Trimming removed 1 base from V and 5 bases from J, with 10 bases in between. The CDR3 is CASSEVGTLDTQYF. CDR3 bases: TGTGCCAGCAGTGAAGTTGGCACACTAGATACGCAGTATTTT.

This clonotype has at least ten counts. This rearrangement joins TRBV5-1 to TRBJ1-6, with 7 bases lining up with TRBD1. The ends lost 4 bases at V and 8 bases at J; junction bases unmatched: 6. The CDR3 runs 14 residues. Germline CDR1 and CDR2: SGHRS and YFSETQ. CDR3: CASSGTGDDSPLHF. CDR3 in DNA: TGCGCCAGCAGCGGAACAGGGGACGATTCACCCCTCCACTTT.

The genes are TRBV6-7 and TRBJ1-5; the match to TRBD1 covers 10 bases. TRBV6-7 is designated an ORF whose function remains uncertain. After removal of 8 bases from V and 1 base from J, the junction contained 2 bases not matched to a gene. There are 14 residues in the CDR3. The CDR3, as DNA: TGTGCCAGCCGGACAGGGGGAAGCAATCAGCCCCAGCATTTT. The encoded protein is CASRTGGSNQPQHF.

This clonotype was seen many times. The V call is TRBV5-1, the J call TRBJ1-1; 10 bases line up with TRBD1. The J segment lost 0 bases and the V segment lost 3 bases, leaving 11 bases of the junction unmatched. The germline V gene encodes CDR1 SGHRS and CDR2 YFSETQ. CDR3 size: 18 residues. CDR3 loop: CASSSSTGQGTLNTEAFF. CDR3 in DNA: TGCGCCAGCAGCTCATCTACGGGACAGGGGACCTTGAACACTGAAGCTTTCTTT.

This clonotype is medium-sized in the sample. The chain couples TRBV6-4 to TRBJ2-3; weak D call: TRBD1 (6 bases). Trimming stripped 3 bases from V and 1 base from J, with 11 bases between. Per germline, CDR1 MRHNA and CDR2 SNTAGT. The CDR3 extends over 15 amino acids. The DNA of the CDR3 is TGTGCCAGCAGTGAAGGGGCAGGGGGCACAGATACGCAGTATTTT. It translates to CASSEGAGGTDTQYF.

This clonotype was picked up a small number of times. This rearrangement joins TRBV20-1 to TRBJ1-1, with D uncertain. The germline gives CDR1 DFQATT, CDR2 SNEGSKA (reference sequence). Trimming cost V 6 bases and J 0 bases, with 14 bases left between them. This CDR3 is 14 amino acids long. The CDR3 sequence is CSASTGSLNTEAFF. The CDR3 bases are TGCAGTGCGTCCACCGGGAGTTTGAACACTGAAGCTTTCTTT.

This clonotype was counted at least ten times. The V call is TRBV28, the J call TRBJ2-7; D gene unclear. The CDR3 runs to 11 residues. Trimming took 6 bases from V and 2 from J, leaving 5 bases between them. Germline V lookup: CDR1 MDHEN, CDR2 SYDVKM. The chain's CDR3 is CASSPAYEQYF. CDR3 bases: TGTGCCAGCAGCCCTGCCTACGAGCAGTACTTC. The variable domain in full, completed from reference TRBV28 and TRBJ2-7, reads DVKVTQSSRYLVKRTGEKVFLECVQDMDHENMFWYRQDPGLGLRLIYFSYDVKMKEKGDIPEGYSVSREKKERFSLILESASTNQTSMYLCASSPAYEQYFGPGTRLTVT.